The source of this T cell receptor beta chain is a study of identical twins. General study points: A partial confounding effect on zero-insertion analyses could come from invariant MAIT and iNKT cells. Within cord blood, abundant beta clonotypes carried fewer insertions, but memory repertoires showed no such trend. Excess sharing by twins proved weaker in beta out-of-frame sequences.

Germline assignment: CDR1 SGHTA and CDR2 FQGNSA. This CDR3 region has 13 residues. Trimming pared 8 bases from V and 2 bases from J, leaving 11 bases between. The cDNA had a unique molecular identifier and a template-switch universal primer site. From the 5' RACE reads, TCRdb called clonotypes with MiXCR, one entry per CDR3 protein. Counted here are 400,000 to 500,000 distinct CDR3 sequences, 13% to 15% occurring once; the ten biggest clones make up approximately 0.98%. In this sample, this clonotype turned up many times. The antigen is unknown. The data were also submitted as part of a second study, on yellow fever vaccine responses in identical twins.

Sequenced material: CD4+ T cells sorted from blood. The V gene is TRBV7-2, the J gene TRBJ2-3; a weak D match, TRBD1 (5 bases). The TCR originated in a woman aged 18-30 years in good health. CDR3 DNA: TGTGCCAGCCCAGGGTTCAACACAGATACGCAGTATTTT. Protein: CASPGFNTDTQYF.